This T cell receptor (beta chain) derives from a study of cytomegalovirus exposure and HLA in healthy donors. Study-wide points: Clonal expansion, a later analysis showed, was greater in HLA-associated TCR beta chains than in equally common others. Most CMV-associated TCR beta chains were later found to appear HLA-restricted.

Germline V gives CDR1 SNHLY, CDR2 FYNNEI. V was shortened by 4 bases and J by 2 bases, with 6 bases between the two germline ends. This CDR3 spans 12 amino acids. This clone has more than one count but fewer than ten. Its antigen is unknown. Vbeta (60) and Jbeta (13) primers were used in the PCR. Clones were sequenced by immunoSEQ multiplex PCR, and TCRdb holds only the in-frame ones, with some missing. The sample shows about 160,000 clones, 77% of them seen only once. The chain uses TRBV2 and TRBJ2-7; D not certain. Sequencing was done on a sample of PBMCs. The TCR sequence derives from a woman in her thirties or forties in good health and CMV-seropositive. CDR3 coding DNA: TGTGCCAGCAGTGTTGAGGCCTACGAGCAGTACTTC. This sequence encodes CASSVEAYEQYF.